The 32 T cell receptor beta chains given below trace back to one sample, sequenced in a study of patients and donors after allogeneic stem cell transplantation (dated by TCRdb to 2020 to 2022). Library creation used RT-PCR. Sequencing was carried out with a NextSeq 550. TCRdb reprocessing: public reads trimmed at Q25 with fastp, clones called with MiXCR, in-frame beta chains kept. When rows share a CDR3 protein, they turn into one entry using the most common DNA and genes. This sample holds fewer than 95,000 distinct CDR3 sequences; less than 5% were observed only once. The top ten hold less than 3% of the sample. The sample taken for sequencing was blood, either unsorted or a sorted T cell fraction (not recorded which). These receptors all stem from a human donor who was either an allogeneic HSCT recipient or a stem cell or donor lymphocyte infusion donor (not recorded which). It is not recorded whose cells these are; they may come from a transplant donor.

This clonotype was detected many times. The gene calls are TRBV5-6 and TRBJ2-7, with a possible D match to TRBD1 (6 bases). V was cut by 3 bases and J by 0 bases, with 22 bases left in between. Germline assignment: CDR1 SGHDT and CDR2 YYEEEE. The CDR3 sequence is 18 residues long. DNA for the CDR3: TGTGCCAGCAGCTCAGTCCGGGACACCTTTTCAAACTCCTACGAGCAGTACTTC. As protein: CASSSVRDTFSNSYEQYF.

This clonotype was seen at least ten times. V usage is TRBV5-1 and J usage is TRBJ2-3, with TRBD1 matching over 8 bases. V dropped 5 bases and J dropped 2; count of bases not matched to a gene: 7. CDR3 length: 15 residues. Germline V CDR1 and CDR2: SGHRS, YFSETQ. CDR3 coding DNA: TGCGCCAGCAGGTCTTGGACAGGGAACACAGATACGCAGTATTTT. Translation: CASRSWTGNTDTQYF. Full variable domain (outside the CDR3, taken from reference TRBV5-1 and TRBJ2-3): KAGVTQTPRYLIKTRGQQVTLSCSPISGHRSVSWYQQTPGQGLQFLFEYFSETQRNKGNFPGRFSGRQFSNSRSEMNVSTLELGDSALYLCASRSWTGNTDTQYFGPGTRLTVL.

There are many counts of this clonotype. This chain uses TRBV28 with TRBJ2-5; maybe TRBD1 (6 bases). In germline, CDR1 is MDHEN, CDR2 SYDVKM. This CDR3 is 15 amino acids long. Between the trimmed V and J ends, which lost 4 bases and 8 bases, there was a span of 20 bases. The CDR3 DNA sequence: TGTGCCAGCAGTTCCATGACTGCCCGGACAGACACCCAGTACTTC. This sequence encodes CASSSMTARTDTQYF.

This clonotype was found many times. This chain's CDR3 is CSARGTGDNSPLHF. The CDR3 nucleotides read TGCAGTGCTAGAGGGACAGGGGATAATTCACCCCTCCACTTT. This chain links TRBV20-1 with TRBJ1-6; 9 bases align to TRBD1. Germline assignment: CDR1 DFQATT and CDR2 SNEGSKA (reference sequence). The ends lost 1 base at V and 5 bases at J; junction bases unmatched: 0. This CDR3 spans 14 amino acids.

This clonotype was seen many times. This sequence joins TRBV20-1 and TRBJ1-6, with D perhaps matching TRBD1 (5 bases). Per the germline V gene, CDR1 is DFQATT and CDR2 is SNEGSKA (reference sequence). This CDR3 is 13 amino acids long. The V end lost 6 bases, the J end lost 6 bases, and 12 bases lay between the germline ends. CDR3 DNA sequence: TGCAGTGCCCGGGGCCAGATTAATTCACCCCTCCACTTT. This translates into CSARGQINSPLHF.

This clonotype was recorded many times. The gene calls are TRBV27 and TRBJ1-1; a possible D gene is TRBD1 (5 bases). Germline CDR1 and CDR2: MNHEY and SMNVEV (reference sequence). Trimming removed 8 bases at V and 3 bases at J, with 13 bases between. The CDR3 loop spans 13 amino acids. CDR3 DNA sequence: TGTGCCAGCCCGGGGCTTGACTACACTGAAGCTTTCTTT. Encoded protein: CASPGLDYTEAFF.

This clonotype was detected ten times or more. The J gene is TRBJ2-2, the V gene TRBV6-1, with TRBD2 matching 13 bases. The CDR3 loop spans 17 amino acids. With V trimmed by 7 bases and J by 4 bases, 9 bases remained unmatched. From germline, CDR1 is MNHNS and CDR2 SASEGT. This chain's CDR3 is CASTIPGLAGLTGELFF. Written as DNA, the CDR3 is TGTGCCAGCACCATTCCGGGACTAGCGGGACTCACCGGGGAGCTGTTTTTT.

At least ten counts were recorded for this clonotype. This chain's CDR3 is CASNLAGGRSDTQYF. CDR3 DNA sequence: TGTGCCAGCAACCTAGCGGGGGGGCGGTCAGATACGCAGTATTTT. The genes are TRBV12-3 or TRBV12-4 and TRBJ2-3, with TRBD2 matching over 12 bases. V lost 7 bases to trimming and J lost 4 bases; unmatched junction nucleotides: 6. The CDR3 is 15 residues long.

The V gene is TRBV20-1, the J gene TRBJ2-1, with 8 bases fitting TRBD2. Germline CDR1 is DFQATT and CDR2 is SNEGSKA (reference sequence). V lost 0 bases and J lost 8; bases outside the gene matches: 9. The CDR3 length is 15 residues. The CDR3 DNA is TGCAGTGCTAGAGACGGAGCGGGGGTGGGGGATGAGCAGTTCTTC. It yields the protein CSARDGAGVGDEQFF.

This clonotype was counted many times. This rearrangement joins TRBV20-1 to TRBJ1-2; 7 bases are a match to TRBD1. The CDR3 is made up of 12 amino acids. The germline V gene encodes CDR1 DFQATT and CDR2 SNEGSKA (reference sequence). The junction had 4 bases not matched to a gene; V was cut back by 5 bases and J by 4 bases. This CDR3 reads CSAGGQSYGYTF. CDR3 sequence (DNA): TGCAGTGCTGGGGGACAGAGCTATGGCTACACCTTC.

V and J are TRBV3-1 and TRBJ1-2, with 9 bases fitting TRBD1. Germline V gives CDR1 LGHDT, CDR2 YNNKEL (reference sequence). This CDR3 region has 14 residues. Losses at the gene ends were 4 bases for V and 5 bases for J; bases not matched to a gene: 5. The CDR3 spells CASSPGTGRYGYTF. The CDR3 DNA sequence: TGTGCCAGCAGCCCTGGGACAGGGAGGTATGGCTACACCTTC.

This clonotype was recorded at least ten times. CDR3 sequence reads: CSARDGYNEKLFF. The CDR3 nucleotides read TGCAGTGCTAGAGATGGGTACAACGAAAAACTGTTTTTT. The chain recombines TRBV20-1 with TRBJ1-4; D is unresolved. The CDR3 covers 13 residues. Germline CDR1 is DFQATT and CDR2 is SNEGSKA (reference sequence). The V end was cut by 0 bases, the J end by 8 bases, with 10 bases between.

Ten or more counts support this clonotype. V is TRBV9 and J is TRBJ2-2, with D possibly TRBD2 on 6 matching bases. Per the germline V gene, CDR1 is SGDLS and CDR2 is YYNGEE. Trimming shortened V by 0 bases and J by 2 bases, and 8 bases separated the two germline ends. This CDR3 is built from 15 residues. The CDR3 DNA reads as TGTGCCAGCAGCGTAGCGGGAGTTAACACCGGGGAGCTGTTTTTT. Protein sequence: CASSVAGVNTGELFF.

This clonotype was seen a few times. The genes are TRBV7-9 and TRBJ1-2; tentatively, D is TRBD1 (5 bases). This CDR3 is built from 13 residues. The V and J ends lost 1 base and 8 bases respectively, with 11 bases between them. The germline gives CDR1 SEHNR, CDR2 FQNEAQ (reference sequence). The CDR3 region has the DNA TGTGCCAGCAGCTTAGGAGGGGTTCCGGGCTACACCTTC. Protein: CASSLGGVPGYTF. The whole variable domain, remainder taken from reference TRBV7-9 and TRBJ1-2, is DTGVSQNPRHKITKRGQNVTFRCDPISEHNRLYWYRQTLGQGPEFLTYFQNEAQLEKSRLLSDRFSAERPKGSFSTLEIQRTEQGDSAMYLCASSLGGVPGYTFGSGTRLTVV.

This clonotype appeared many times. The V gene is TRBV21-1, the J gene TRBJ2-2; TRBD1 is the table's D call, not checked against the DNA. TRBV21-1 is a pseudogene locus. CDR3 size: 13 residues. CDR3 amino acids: CARSGRRTGELFF. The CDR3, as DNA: TGTGCCCGATCCGGGCGGCGCACCGGGGAGCTGTTTTTT.

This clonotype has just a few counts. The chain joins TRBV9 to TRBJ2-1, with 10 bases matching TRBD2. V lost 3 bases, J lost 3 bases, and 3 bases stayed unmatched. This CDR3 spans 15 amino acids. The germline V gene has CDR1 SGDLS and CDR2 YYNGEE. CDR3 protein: CASSGASGSYNEQFF. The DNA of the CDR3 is TGTGCCAGCAGCGGAGCTAGCGGGAGCTACAATGAGCAGTTCTTC.

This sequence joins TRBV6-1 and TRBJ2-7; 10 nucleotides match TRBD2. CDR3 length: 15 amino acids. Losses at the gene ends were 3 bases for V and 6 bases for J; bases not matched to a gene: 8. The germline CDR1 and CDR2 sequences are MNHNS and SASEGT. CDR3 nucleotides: TGTGCCAGCAGTGAGATGGCTAGCGGGAGAACCGAGCAGTACTTC. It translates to CASSEMASGRTEQYF.

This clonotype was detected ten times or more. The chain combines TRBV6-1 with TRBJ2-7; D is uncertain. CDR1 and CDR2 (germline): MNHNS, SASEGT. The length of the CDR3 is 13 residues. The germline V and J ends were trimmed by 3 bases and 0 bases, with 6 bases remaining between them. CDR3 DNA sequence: TGTGCCAGCAGTGATCTGGACTCCTACGAGCAGTACTTC. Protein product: CASSDLDSYEQYF.

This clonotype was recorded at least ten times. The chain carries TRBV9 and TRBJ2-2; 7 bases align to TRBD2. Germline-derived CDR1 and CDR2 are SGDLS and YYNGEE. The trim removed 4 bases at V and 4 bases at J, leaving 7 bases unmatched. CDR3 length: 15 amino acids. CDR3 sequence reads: CASSPGRVGTGELFF. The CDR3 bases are TGTGCCAGCAGCCCGGGGAGGGTAGGCACCGGGGAGCTGTTTTTT. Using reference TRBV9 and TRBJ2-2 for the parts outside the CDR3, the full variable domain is DSGVTQTPKHLITATGQRVTLRCSPRSGDLSVYWYQQSLDQGLQFLIQYYNGEERAKGNILERFSAQQFPDLHSELNLSSLELGDSALYFCASSPGRVGTGELFFGEGSRLTVL.

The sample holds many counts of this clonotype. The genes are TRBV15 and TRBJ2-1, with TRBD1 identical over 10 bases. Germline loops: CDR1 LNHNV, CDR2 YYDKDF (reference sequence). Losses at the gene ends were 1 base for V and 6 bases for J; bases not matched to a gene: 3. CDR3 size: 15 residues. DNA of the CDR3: TGTGCCACCAGCAGAGCCGGGACAGGGGTCAATGAGCAGTTCTTC. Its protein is CATSRAGTGVNEQFF.

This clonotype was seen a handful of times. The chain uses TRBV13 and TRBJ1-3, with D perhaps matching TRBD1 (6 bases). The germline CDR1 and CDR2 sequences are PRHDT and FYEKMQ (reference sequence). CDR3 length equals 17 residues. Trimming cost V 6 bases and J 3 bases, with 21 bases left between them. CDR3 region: CASRKNSGTSLGNTIYF. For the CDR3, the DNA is TGTGCCAGCAGGAAGAACTCCGGGACATCCCTTGGAAACACCATATATTTT. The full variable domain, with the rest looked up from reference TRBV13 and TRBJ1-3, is AAGVIQSPRHLIKEKRETATLKCYPIPRHDTVYWYQQGPGQDPQFLISFYEKMQSDKGSIPDRFSAQQFSDYHSELNMSSLELGDSALYFCASRKNSGTSLGNTIYFGEGSWLTVV.

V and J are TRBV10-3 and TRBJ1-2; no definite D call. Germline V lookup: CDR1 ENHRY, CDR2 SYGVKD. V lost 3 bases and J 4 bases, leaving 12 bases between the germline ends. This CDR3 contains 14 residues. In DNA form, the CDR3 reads TGTGCCATCAGTGATTCGACAAACGGCTATGGCTACACCTTC. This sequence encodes CAISDSTNGYGYTF.

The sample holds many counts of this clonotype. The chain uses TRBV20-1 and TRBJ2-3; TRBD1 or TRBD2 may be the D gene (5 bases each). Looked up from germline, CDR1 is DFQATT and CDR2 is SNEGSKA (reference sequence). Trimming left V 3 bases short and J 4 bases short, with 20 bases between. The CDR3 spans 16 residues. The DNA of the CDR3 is TGCAGTGCTAGGGAGTTAGTTGGGGGTGCGTCAGATACGCAGTATTTT. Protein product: CSARELVGGASDTQYF.

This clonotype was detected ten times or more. This CDR3 reads CASSLQGADTEAFF. The CDR3, as DNA: TGTGCCAGCAGCTTACAGGGGGCGGACACTGAAGCTTTCTTT. The rearrangement links TRBV7-9 to TRBJ1-1; 8 bases are a match to TRBD1. In germline, CDR1 is SEHNR, CDR2 FQNEAQ (reference sequence). This CDR3 contains 14 residues. V gave up 2 bases and J gave up 3 bases; unmatched junction bases: 2.

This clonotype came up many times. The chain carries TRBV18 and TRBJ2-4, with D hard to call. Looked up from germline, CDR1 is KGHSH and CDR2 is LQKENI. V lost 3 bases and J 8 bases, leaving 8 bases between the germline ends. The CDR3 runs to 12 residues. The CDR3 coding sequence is TGTGCCAGCTCACCTAACGCGGACATTCAGTACTTC. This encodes CASSPNADIQYF. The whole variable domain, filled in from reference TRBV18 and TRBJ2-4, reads NAGVMQNPRHLVRRRGQEARLRCSPMKGHSHVYWYRQLPEEGLKFMVYLQKENIIDESGMPKERFSAEFPKEGPSILRIQQVVRGDSAAYFCASSPNADIQYFGAGTRLSVL.

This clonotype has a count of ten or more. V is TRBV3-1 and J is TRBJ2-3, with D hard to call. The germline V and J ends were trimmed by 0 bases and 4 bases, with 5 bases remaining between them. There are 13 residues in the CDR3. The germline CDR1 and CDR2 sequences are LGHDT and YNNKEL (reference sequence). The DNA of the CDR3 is TGTGCCAGCAGCCAAGATAGGTCAGATACGCAGTATTTT. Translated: CASSQDRSDTQYF.

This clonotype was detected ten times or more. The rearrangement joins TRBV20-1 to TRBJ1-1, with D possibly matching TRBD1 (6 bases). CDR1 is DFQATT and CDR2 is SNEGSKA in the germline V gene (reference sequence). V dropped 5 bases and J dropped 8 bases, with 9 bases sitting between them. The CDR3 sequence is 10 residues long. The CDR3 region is CSAVDREAFF. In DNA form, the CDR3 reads TGCAGTGCTGTTGACAGGGAAGCTTTCTTT.

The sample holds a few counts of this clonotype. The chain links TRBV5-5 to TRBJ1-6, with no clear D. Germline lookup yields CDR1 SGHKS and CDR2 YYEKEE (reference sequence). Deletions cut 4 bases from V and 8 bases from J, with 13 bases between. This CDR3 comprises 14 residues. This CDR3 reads CASSRAVGDSPLHF. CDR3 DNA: TGTGCCAGCAGCCGTGCCGTGGGAGATTCACCCCTCCACTTT.

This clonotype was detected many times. In nucleotides, the CDR3 is TGTGCCATCATTAAGGGGAATGAGCAGTTCTTC. Translation: CAIIKGNEQFF. The rearrangement links TRBV10-3 to TRBJ2-1; D is possibly TRBD1 (5 bases). The CDR3 covers 11 residues. The V end lost 7 bases, the J end lost 7 bases, and 8 bases lay between the germline ends. Germline V gene data show CDR1 as ENHRY and CDR2 as SYGVKD.

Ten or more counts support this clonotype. CDR3 amino acids: CASSGGSSSYNEQFF. DNA of the CDR3: TGTGCCAGCAGCGGGGGCTCCAGCTCCTACAATGAGCAGTTCTTC. The chain employs TRBV9 and TRBJ2-1; TRBD1 might be the D (5 bases). This CDR3 has 15 amino acids. Trimming left V 3 bases short and J 0 bases short, with 10 bases between. Germline values: CDR1 SGDLS, CDR2 YYNGEE.

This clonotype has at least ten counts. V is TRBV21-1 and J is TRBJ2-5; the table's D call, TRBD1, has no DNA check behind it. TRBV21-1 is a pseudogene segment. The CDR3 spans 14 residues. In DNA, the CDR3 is TGTGCCAGCAGACCGACAGGGTTGGATGAGACCCAGTACTTC. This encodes CASRPTGLDETQYF.

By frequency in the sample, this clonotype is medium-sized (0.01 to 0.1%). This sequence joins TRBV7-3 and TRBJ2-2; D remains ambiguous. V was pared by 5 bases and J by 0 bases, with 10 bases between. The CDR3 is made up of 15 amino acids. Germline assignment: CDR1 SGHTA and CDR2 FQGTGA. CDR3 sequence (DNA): TGTGCCAGCAGCCCCATCAGCGCGAACACCGGGGAGCTGTTTTTT. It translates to CASSPISANTGELFF.